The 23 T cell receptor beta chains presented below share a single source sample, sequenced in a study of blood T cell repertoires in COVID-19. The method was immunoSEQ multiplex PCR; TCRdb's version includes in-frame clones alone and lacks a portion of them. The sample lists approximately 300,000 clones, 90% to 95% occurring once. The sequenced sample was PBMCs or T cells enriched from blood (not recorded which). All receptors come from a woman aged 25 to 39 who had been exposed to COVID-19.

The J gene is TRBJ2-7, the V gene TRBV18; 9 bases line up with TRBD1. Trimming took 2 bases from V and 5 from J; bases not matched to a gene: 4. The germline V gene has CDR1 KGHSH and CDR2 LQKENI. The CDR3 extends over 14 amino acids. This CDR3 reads CASSPRQGENEQYF. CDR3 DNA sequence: TGTGCCAGCTCACCAAGACAGGGGGAAAACGAGCAGTACTTC.

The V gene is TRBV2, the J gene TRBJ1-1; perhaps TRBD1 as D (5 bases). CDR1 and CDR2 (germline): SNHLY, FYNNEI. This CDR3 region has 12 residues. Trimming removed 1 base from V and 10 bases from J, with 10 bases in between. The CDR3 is CASSEETVGAFF. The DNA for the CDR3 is TGTGCCAGCAGTGAAGAGACAGTAGGAGCTTTCTTT. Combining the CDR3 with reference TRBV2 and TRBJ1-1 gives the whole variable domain EPEVTQTPSHQVTQMGQEVILRCVPISNHLYFYWYRQILGQKVEFLVSFYNNEISEKSEIFDDQFSVERPDGSNFTLKIRSTKLEDSAMYFCASSEETVGAFFGQGTRLTVV.

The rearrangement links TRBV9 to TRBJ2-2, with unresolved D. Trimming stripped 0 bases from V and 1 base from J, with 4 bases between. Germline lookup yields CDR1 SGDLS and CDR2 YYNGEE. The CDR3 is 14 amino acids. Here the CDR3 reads CASSVGLNTGELFF. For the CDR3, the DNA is TGTGCCAGCAGCGTAGGGCTGAACACCGGGGAGCTGTTTTTT.

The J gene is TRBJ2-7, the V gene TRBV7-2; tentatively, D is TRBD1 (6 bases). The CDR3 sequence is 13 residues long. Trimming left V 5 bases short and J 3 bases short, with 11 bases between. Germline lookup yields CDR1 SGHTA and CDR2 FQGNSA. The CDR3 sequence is CASSRTGLYEQYF. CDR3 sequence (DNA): TGTGCCAGCAGCCGTACAGGGCTCTACGAGCAGTACTTC.

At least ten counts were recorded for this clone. The CDR3 bases are TGTGCCAGCAGCCGCCGTCTGGGGGCGAAGGTCGGCGGGAATTCACCCCTCCACTTT. Its translation: CASSRRLGAKVGGNSPLHF. The V and J genes are TRBV3-1 (or the pseudogene TRBV3-2) and TRBJ1-6, with TRBD1 as a possible D gene (6 bases). With 4 bases removed from V and 7 bases from J, the gap between germline ends came to 26 bases. CDR3 size: 19 residues. Germline V gene sequence: CDR1 LGHDT, CDR2 YNNKEL (reference sequence).

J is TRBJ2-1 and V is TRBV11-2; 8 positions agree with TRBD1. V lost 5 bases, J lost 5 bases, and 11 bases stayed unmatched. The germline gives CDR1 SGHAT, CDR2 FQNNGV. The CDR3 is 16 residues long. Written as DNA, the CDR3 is TGTGCCAGCAGCCCGCGGAGGAGACAGGGGAACAATGAGCAGTTCTTC. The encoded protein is CASSPRRRQGNNEQFF.

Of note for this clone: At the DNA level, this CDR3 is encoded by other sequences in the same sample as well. The CDR3: CASSPTANTGELFF. Here the CDR3 DNA reads TGTGCCAGCTCACCGACAGCTAACACCGGGGAGCTGTTTTTT. The chain links TRBV18 to TRBJ2-2; D may be TRBD1 (5 bases). CDR3 size: 14 residues. The germline gives CDR1 KGHSH, CDR2 LQKENI. With 3 bases removed from V and 2 bases from J, the gap between germline ends came to 7 bases.

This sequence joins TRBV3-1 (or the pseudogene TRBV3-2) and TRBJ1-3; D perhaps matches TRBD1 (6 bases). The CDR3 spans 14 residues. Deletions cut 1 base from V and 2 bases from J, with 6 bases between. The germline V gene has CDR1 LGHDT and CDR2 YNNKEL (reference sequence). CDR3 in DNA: TGTGCCAGCAGCCAAGCAGGGGCTGGAAACACCATATATTTT. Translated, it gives CASSQAGAGNTIYF.

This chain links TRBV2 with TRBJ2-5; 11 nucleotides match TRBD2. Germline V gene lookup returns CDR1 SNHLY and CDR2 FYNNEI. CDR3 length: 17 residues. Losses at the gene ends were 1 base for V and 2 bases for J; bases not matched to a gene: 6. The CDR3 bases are TGTGCCAGCAGTGAAGTTTGGTCTAGCGGGGGGCAAGAGACCCAGTACTTC. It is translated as CASSEVWSSGGQETQYF.

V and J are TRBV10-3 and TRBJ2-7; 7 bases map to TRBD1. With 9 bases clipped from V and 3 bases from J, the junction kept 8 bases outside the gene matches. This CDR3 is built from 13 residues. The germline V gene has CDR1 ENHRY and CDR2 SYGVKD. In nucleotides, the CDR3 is TGTGCCATTACCGGGACAGACAACTACGAGCAGTACTTC. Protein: CAITGTDNYEQYF.

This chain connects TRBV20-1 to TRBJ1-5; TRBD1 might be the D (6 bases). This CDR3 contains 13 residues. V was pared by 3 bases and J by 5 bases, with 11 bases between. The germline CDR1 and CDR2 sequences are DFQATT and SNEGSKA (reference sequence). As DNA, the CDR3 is TGCAGTGCTAGTCAGGGGCTCTATCAGCCCCAGCATTTT. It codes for CSASQGLYQPQHF.

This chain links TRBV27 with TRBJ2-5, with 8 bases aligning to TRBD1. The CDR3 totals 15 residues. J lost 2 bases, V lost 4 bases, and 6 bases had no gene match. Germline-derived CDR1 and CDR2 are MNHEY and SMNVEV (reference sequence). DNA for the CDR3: TGTGCCAGCAGTTACCGCGGGACAGGACAAGAGACCCAGTACTTC. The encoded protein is CASSYRGTGQETQYF.

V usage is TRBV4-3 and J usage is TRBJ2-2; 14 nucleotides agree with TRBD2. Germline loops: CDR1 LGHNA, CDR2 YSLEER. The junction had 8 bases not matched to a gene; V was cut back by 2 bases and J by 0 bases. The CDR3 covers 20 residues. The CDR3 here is CASSQLSGLAGGTNTGELFF. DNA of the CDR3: TGCGCCAGCAGCCAACTTTCCGGACTAGCGGGGGGTACGAACACCGGGGAGCTGTTTTTT.

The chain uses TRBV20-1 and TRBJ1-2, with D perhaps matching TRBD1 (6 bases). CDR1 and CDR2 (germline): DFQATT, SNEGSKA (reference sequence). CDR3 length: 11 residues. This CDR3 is CSQGSNYGYTF. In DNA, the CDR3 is TGCAGCCAGGGGAGCAACTATGGCTACACCTTC.

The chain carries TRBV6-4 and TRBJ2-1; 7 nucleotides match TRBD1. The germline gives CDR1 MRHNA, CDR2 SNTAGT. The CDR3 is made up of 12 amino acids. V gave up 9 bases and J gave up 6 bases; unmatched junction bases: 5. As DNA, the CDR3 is TGTGCCAGTAACAGGGGCTCCAATGAGCAGTTCTTC. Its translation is CASNRGSNEQFF.

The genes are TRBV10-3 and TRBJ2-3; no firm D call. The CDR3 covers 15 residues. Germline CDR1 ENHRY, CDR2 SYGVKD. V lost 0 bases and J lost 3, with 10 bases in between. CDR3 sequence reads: CAISESSENTDTQYF. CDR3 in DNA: TGTGCCATCAGTGAGTCCTCAGAAAATACAGATACGCAGTATTTT.

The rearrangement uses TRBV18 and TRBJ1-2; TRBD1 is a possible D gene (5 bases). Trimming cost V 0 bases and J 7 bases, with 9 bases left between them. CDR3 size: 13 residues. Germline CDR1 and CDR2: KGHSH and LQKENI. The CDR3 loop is CASSPPGQIGYTF. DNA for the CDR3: TGTGCCAGCTCACCACCTGGACAAATTGGCTACACCTTC.

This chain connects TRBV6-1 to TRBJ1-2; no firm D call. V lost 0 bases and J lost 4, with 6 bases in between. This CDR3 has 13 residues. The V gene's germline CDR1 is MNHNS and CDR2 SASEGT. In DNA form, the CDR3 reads TGTGCCAGCAGTGAAGCGAGGGTCTATGGCTACACCTTC. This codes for CASSEARVYGYTF.

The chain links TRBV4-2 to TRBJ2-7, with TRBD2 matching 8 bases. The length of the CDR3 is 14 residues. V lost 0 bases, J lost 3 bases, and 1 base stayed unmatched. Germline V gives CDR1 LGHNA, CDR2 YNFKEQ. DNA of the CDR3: TGTGCCAGCAGCCAAGATAGCGGGGACTACGAGCAGTACTTC. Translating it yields CASSQDSGDYEQYF.

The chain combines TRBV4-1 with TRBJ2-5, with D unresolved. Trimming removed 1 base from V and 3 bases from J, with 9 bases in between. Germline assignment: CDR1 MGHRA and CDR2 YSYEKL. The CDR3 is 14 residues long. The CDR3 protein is CASSQAQLKETQYF. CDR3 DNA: TGCGCCAGCAGCCAAGCACAGCTTAAAGAGACCCAGTACTTC.

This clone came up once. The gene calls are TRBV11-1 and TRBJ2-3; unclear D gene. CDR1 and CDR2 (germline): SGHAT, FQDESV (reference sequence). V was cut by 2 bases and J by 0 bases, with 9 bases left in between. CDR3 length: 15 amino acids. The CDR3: CASSLRLRSTDTQYF. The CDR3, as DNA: TGTGCCAGCAGCTTACGACTCCGAAGCACAGATACGCAGTATTTT.

CDR3 sequence: CASSQSLLNQPQHF. CDR3 coding DNA: TGTGCCAGCAGCCAATCCCTATTAAATCAGCCCCAGCATTTT. The rearrangement links TRBV3-1 (or the pseudogene TRBV3-2) to TRBJ1-5; no reliable D call. V lost 2 bases and J 4 bases, leaving 9 bases between the germline ends. CDR1 is LGHDT and CDR2 is YNNKEL in the germline V gene (reference sequence). This CDR3 is 14 amino acids long.

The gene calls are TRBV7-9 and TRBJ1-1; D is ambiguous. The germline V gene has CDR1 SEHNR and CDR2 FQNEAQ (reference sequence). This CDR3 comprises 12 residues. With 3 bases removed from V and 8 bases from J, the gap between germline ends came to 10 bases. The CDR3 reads CASSFDMPEAFF. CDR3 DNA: TGTGCCAGCAGCTTTGACATGCCCGAAGCTTTCTTT.